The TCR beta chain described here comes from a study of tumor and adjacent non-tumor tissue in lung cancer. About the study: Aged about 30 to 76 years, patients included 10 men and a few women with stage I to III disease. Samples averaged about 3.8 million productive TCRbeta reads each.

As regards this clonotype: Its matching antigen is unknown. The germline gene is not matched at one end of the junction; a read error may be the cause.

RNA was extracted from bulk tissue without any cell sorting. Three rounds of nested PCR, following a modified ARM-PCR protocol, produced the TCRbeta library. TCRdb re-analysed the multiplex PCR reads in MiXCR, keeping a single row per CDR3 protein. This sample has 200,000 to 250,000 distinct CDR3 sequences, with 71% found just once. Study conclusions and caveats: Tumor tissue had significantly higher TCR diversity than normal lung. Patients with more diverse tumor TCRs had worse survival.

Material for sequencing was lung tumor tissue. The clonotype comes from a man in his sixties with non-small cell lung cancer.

CDR3 nucleotides: TGCAATGCTAGCTCTAGGGGTGGATCTTACGAGCAGTACTTC. The encoded protein is CNASSRGGSYEQYF. The chain is built from TRBV20-1 and TRBJ2-7; D may be TRBD1 or TRBD2 (5 bases each). The CDR3 consists of 14 residues. The V gene's germline CDR1 is DFQATT and CDR2 SNEGSKA (reference sequence).